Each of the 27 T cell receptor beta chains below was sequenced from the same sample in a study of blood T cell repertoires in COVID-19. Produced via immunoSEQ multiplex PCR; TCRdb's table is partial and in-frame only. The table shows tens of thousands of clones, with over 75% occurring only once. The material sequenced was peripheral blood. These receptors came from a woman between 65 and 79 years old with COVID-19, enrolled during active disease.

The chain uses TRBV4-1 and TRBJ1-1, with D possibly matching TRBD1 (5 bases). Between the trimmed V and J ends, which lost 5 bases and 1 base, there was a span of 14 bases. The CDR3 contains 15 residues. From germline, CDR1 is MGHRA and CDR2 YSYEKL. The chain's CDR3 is CASSGRGRTNTEAFF. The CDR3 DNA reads TGCGCCAGCAGCGGGCGGGGCAGGACGAACACTGAAGCTTTCTTT.

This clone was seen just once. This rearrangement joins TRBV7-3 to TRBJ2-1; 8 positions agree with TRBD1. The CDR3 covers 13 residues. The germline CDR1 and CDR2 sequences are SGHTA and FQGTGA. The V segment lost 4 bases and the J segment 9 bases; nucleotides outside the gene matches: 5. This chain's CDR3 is CASSSTGAGEQFF. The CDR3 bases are TGTGCCAGCAGCTCGACAGGGGCCGGTGAGCAGTTCTTC.

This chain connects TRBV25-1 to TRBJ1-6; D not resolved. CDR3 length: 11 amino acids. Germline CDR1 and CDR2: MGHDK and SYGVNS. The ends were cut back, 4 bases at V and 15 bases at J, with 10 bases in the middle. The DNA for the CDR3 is TGTGCCAGCAGTGCAACTTCTCGCCTCCACTTT. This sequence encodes CASSATSRLHF.

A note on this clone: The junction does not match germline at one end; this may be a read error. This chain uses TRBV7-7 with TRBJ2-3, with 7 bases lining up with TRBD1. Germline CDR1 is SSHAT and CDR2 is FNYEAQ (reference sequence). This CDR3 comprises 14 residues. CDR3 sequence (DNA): TGTGCTAGCAGCCCCACAGGGGGCACAGATACGCAGTATTTT. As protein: CASSPTGGTDTQYF.

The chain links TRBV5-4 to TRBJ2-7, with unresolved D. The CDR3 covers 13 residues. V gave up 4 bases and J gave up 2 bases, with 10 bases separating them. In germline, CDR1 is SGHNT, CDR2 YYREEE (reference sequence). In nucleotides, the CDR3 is TGTGCCAGCAGCGCCGACAAAACCTACGAGCAGTACTTC. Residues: CASSADKTYEQYF. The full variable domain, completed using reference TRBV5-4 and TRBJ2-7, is ETGVTQSPTHLIKTRGQQVTLRCSSQSGHNTVSWYQQALGQGPQFIFQYYREEENGRGNFPPRFSGLQFPNYSSELNVNALELDDSALYLCASSADKTYEQYFGPGTRLTVT.

The CDR3 sequence is CASSRRIYGYTF. In DNA form, the CDR3 reads TGTGCCAGCAGCCGCAGAATCTATGGCTACACCTTC. This chain joins TRBV12-3 or TRBV12-4 and TRBJ1-2; no clear D gene. This CDR3 spans 12 amino acids. Trimming cost V 6 bases and J 4 bases, with 9 bases left between them.

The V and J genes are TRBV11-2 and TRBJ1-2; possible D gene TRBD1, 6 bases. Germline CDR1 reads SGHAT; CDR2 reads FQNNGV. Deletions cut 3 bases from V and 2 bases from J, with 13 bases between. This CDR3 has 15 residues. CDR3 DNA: TGTGCCAGCAGCTTCGCCAACACAGGGAACTATGGCTACACCTTC. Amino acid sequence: CASSFANTGNYGYTF.

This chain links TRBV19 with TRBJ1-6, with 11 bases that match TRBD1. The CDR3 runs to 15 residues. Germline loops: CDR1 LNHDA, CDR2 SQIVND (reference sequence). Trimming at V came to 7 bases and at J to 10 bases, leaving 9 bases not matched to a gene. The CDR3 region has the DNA TGTGCCAGTACCCACCCCGGGGACAGGGGGTCACCCCTCCACTTT. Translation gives CASTHPGDRGSPLHF. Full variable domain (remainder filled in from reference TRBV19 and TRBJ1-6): DGGITQSPKYLFRKEGQNVTLSCEQNLNHDAMYWYRQDPGQGLRLIYYSQIVNDFQKGDIAEGYSVSREKKESFPLTVTSAQKNPTAFYLCASTHPGDRGSPLHFGNGTRLTVT.

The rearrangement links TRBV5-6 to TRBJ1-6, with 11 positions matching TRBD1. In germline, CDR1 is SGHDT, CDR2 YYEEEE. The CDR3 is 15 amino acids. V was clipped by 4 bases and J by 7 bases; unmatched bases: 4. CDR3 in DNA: TGTGCCAGCAGCCCCGGGACAGGGGGAAATTCACCCCTCCACTTT. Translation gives CASSPGTGGNSPLHF.

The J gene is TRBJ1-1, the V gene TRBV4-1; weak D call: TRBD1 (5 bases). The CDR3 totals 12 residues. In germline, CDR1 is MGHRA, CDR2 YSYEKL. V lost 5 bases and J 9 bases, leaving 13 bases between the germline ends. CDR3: CASSGNRIQAFF. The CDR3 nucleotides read TGCGCCAGCAGCGGAAACAGGATCCAAGCTTTCTTT.

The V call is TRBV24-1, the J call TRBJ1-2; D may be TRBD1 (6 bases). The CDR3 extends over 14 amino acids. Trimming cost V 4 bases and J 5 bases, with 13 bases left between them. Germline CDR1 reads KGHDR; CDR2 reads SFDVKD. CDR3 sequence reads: CATSEAGARYGYTF. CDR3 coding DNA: TGTGCCACCAGTGAAGCAGGGGCGCGGTATGGCTACACCTTC.

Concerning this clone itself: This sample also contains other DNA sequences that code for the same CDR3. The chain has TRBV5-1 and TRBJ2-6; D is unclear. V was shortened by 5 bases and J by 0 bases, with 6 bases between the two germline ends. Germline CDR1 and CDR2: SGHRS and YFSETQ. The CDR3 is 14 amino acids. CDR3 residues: CASSQDSGANVLTF. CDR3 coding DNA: TGCGCCAGCAGTCAGGACTCTGGGGCCAACGTCCTGACTTTC.

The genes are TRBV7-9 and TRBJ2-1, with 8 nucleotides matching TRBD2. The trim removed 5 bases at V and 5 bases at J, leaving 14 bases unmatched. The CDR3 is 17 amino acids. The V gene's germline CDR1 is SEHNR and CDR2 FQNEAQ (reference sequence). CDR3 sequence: CASSLNGAGGQNNEQFF. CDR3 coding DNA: TGTGCCAGCAGCCTCAACGGGGCGGGAGGCCAAAACAATGAGCAGTTCTTC.

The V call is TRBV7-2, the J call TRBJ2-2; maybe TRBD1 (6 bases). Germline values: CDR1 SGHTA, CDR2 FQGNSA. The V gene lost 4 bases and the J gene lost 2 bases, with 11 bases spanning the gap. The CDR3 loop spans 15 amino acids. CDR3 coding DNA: TGTGCCAGCAGCTCGGTACAGGGAAACACCGGGGAGCTGTTTTTT. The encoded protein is CASSSVQGNTGELFF.

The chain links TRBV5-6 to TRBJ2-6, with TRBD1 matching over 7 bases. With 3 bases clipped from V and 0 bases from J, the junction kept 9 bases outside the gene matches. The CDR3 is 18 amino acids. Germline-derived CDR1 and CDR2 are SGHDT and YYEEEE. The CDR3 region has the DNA TGTGCCAGCAGCTCTCCGGGACAGTGGGACTCTGGGGCCAACGTCCTGACTTTC. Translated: CASSSPGQWDSGANVLTF.

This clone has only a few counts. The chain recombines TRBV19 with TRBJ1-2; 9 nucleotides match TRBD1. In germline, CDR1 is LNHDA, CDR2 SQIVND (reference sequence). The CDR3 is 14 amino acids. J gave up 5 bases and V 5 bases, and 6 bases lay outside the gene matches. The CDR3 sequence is CASSVDRGMYGYTF. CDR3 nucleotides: TGTGCCAGTAGTGTGGACAGGGGAATGTATGGCTACACCTTC.

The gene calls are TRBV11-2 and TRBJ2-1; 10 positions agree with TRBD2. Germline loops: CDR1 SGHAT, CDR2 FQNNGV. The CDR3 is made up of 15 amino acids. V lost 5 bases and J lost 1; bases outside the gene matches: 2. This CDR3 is CASSRSGGSYNEQFF. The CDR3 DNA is TGTGCCAGCAGCCGTAGCGGGGGGTCCTACAATGAGCAGTTCTTC.

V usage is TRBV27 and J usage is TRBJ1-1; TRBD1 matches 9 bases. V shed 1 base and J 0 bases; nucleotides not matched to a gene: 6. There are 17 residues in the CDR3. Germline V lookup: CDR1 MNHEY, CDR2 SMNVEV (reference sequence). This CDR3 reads CASSLFLGTGLNTEAFF. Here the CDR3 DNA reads TGTGCCAGCAGTTTATTCTTAGGGACAGGGCTGAACACTGAAGCTTTCTTT.

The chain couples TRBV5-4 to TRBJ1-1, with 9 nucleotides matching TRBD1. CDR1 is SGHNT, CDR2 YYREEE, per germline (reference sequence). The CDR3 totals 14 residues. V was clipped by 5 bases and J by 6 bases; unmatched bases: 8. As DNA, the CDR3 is TGTGCCAGCAGGGCAGGACAGGGGTACGCTGAAGCTTTCTTT. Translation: CASRAGQGYAEAFF.

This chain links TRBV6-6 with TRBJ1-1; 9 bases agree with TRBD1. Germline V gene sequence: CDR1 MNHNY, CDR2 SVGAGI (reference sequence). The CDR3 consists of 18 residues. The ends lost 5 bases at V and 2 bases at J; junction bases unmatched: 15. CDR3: CASSRGVLPGQGNTEAFF. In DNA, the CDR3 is TGTGCCAGCAGTCGTGGGGTCCTCCCGGGACAGGGTAACACTGAAGCTTTCTTT.

CDR3 residues: CASQSGGTDTQYF. CDR3 in DNA: TGTGCCAGCCAAAGCGGGGGCACAGATACGCAGTATTTT. The V call is TRBV27, the J call TRBJ2-3; TRBD2 matches at 7 bases. The ends lost 8 bases at V and 1 base at J; junction bases unmatched: 3. This CDR3 is 13 amino acids long. Germline V CDR1 and CDR2: MNHEY, SMNVEV (reference sequence).

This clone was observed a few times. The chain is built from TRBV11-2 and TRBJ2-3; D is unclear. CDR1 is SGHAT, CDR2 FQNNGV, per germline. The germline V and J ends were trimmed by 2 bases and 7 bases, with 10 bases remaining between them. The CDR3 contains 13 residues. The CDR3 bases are TGTGCCAGCAGCTTAAACCCTAGTTATACGCAGTATTTT. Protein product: CASSLNPSYTQYF.

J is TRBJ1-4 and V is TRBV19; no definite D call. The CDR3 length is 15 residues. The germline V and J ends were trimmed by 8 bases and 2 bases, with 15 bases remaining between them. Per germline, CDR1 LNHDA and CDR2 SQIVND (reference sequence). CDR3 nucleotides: TGTGCCAGTGCACCCTCACGGGTGACTAATGAAAAACTGTTTTTT. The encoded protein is CASAPSRVTNEKLFF. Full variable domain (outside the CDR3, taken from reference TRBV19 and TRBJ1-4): DGGITQSPKYLFRKEGQNVTLSCEQNLNHDAMYWYRQDPGQGLRLIYYSQIVNDFQKGDIAEGYSVSREKKESFPLTVTSAQKNPTAFYLCASAPSRVTNEKLFFGSGTQLSVL.

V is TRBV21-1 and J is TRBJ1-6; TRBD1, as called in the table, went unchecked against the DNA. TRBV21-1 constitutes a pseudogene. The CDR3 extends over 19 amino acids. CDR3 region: CASSKAEIADRAPHSPLHF. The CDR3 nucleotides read TGTGCCAGCAGCAAAGCCGAGATCGCGGACAGGGCGCCCCATTCACCCCTCCACTTT.

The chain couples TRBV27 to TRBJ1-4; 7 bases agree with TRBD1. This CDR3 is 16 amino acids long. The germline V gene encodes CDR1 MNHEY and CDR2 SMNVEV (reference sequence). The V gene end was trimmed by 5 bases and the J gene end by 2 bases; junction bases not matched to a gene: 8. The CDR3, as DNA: TGTGCCAGCAGTAAGAACAGGGGCGGGACTAATGAAAAACTGTTTTTT. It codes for CASSKNRGGTNEKLFF.

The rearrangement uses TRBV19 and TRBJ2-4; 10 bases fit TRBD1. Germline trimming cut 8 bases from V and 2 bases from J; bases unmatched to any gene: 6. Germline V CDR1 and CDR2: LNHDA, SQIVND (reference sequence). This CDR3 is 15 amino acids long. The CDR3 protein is CASQDRGSTKNIQYF. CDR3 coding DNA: TGTGCCAGTCAGGACAGGGGGTCTACCAAAAACATTCAGTACTTC. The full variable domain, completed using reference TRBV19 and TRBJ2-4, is DGGITQSPKYLFRKEGQNVTLSCEQNLNHDAMYWYRQDPGQGLRLIYYSQIVNDFQKGDIAEGYSVSREKKESFPLTVTSAQKNPTAFYLCASQDRGSTKNIQYFGAGTRLSVL.

The CDR3 loop reads CASMAGASYNEQFF. Written as DNA, the CDR3 is TGTGCCAGCATGGCGGGGGCCTCCTACAATGAGCAGTTCTTC. This chain links TRBV3-1 (or the pseudogene TRBV3-2) with TRBJ2-1, with D possibly matching TRBD2 (7 bases). CDR3 length: 14 residues. Germline V CDR1 and CDR2: LGHDT, YNNKEL (reference sequence). Trimming removed 7 bases at V and 0 bases at J, with 10 bases between.